This paragraph reports one T cell receptor (beta chain). V was shortened by 2 bases and J by 4 bases, with 11 bases between the two germline ends. CDR1 WNHNN and CDR2 SYGVQD come from the germline V gene (reference sequence). The CDR3 length is 14 residues. These data are taken from a study of regulatory T cells in long-lasting Graves disease. Building of the TCR beta libraries involved iRepertoire HTBI primers and Arm-PCR of CDR3 regions. Study processing details: Taken together, the samples had 60 to 80 TRBV and 13 to 15 TRBJ segments identified. TCRdb ran MiXCR on the multiplex PCR reads and lists one entry per CDR3 protein. TCRdb, rather than the study authors, made the V and J calls. This table holds nearly 350,000 distinct CDR3 sequences, about 20% found once. Sample time point: persistent/refractory GD, antithyroid drugs over 5 years with positive TRAb. PBMC RNA served as the TCR library source.

This TCR was recovered from a female donor with Graves disease. Here the sequenced sample was peripheral blood mononuclear cells (PBMCs), taken when the disease was refractory, from a patient treated with antithyroid drugs. The chain links TRBV10-1 to TRBJ1-1; maybe TRBD1 (6 bases). Written as DNA, the CDR3 is TGCGCCAGCAGTGAGGAGGGAGGGGGCACTGAAGCTTTCTTT. The encoded protein is CASSEEGGGTEAFF.